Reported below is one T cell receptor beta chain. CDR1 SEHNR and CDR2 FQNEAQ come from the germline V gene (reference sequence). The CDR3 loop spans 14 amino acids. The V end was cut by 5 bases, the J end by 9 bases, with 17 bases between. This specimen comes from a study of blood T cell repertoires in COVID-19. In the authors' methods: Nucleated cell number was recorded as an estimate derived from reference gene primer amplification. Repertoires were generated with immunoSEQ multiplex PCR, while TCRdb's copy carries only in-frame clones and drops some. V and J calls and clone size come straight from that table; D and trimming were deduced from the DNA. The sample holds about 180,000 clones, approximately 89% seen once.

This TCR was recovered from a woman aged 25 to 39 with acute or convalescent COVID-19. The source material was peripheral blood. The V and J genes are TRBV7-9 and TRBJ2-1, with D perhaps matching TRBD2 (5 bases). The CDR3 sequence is CASSPTGEWSEQFF. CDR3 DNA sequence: TGTGCCAGCAGCCCCACCGGGGAGTGGAGTGAGCAGTTCTTC.